These T cell receptor beta chains were read from a single sample in a study of cytomegalovirus exposure and HLA in healthy donors. TCRdb's copy holds only in-frame clones and misses some; the assay was immunoSEQ multiplex PCR. This sample yields 130,000 or so clones, of which 82% are seen a single time; roughly 3.2% belongs to the top ten. The sequenced material came from PBMCs. These receptors were obtained from a man between 18 and 29 years old in good health and CMV-seropositive. The CDR3 runs from the conserved cysteine through the conserved F or W. Fields, in order: clone size, V gene, J gene, D gene, CDR3 protein, CDR3 DNA. The D gene is left open where the match is weak. Some rows have no size entry. The others give once, few or many, or a class for an expanded clone.

>NA|TRBV19|TRBJ1-1|NA
CASSLSRGGTEAFF
TGTGCCAGTAGTCTCTCAAGGGGTGGCACTGAAGCTTTCTTT
>NA|TRBV7-9|TRBJ2-5|TRBD2
CASSLAGGQETQYF
TGTGCCAGCAGCTTAGCGGGAGGGCAAGAGACCCAGTACTTC
>NA|TRBV27|TRBJ1-3|NA
CASSTRGSGNTIYF
TGTGCCAGCAGTACAAGGGGTTCTGGAAACACCATATATTTT
>NA|TRBV9|TRBJ1-2|NA
CASSVDSFDRLTNYGYTF
TGTGCCAGCAGCGTAGATTCCTTTGACAGGCTCACTAACTATGGCTACACCTTC
>NA|TRBV5-1|TRBJ2-7|NA
CASSPQGGAQYEQYF
TGCGCCAGCAGCCCCCAAGGGGGAGCTCAATACGAGCAGTACTTC
>few|TRBV5-6|TRBJ2-6|NA
CASSLPLIVSGANVLTF
TGTGCCAGCAGCTTGCCCCTCATAGTCTCTGGGGCCAACGTCCTGACTTTC
>NA|TRBV10-3|TRBJ1-2|NA
CAISESEGYGYTF
TGTGCCATCAGTGAGTCGGAGGGGTATGGCTACACCTTC
>NA|TRBV13|TRBJ2-5|TRBD1
CASSTSGTGLGETQYF
TGTGCCAGCAGCACATCCGGGACAGGCCTGGGGGAGACCCAGTACTTC
>few|TRBV4-2|TRBJ2-1|NA
CASSQKEGGGIWGEQFF
TGTGCCAGCAGCCAGAAGGAGGGAGGCGGAATCTGGGGTGAGCAGTTCTTC
>once|TRBV6-4|TRBJ2-3|TRBD2
CASSDVAGSTDTQYF
TGTGCCAGCAGTGACGTAGCGGGGAGCACAGATACGCAGTATTTT
>once|TRBV5-1|TRBJ2-7|NA
CASSWGESYEQYF
TGCGCCAGCAGTTGGGGCGAATCGTACGAGCAGTACTTC
>NA|TRBV27|TRBJ1-3|TRBD1
CASSPRRTGGSGNTIYF
TGTGCCAGCAGTCCCAGGCGGACAGGGGGCTCTGGAAACACCATATATTTT
>NA|TRBV19|TRBJ1-4|TRBD1
CASSISDRGFEKLFF
TGTGCCAGTAGTATCTCGGACAGGGGTTTCGAAAAACTGTTTTTT
>NA|TRBV28|TRBJ2-2|NA
CASSRRLEGTGELFF
TGTGCCAGCAGTCGTCGACTAGAGGGCACCGGGGAGCTGTTTTTT
>few|TRBV9|TRBJ2-7|NA
CASSRDFSYEQYF
TGTGCCAGCAGCCGGGACTTCTCCTACGAGCAGTACTTC
>once|TRBV27|TRBJ2-3|NA
CASSSPSTDTQYF
TGTGCCAGCAGTTCTCCTAGCACAGATACGCAGTATTTT
>NA|TRBV19|TRBJ2-3|TRBD2
CASSVLAGAPSTDTQYF
TGTGCCAGTAGTGTGCTAGCGGGGGCCCCTAGCACAGATACGCAGTATTTT
>NA|TRBV5-1|TRBJ1-1|TRBD1
CASRLTGVNTEAFF
TGCGCCAGCAGATTGACAGGGGTGAACACTGAAGCTTTCTTT
>NA|TRBV15|TRBJ2-3|TRBD2
CATSRALKGLAGDSDTQYF
TGTGCCACCAGCAGAGCCCTCAAGGGACTAGCGGGAGATTCCGATACGCAGTATTTT
>NA|TRBV5-1|TRBJ2-1|NA
CASSFPNSADNEQFF
TGCGCCAGCAGCTTCCCCAATAGTGCGGACAATGAGCAGTTCTTC
>NA|TRBV5-1|TRBJ1-1|NA
CASSLRDNMNTEAFF
TGCGCCAGCAGCTTGCGGGACAACATGAACACTGAAGCTTTCTTT
>once|TRBV9|TRBJ2-3|TRBD2
CASSVTQTSGRQTQYF
TGTGCCAGCAGCGTAACCCAGACTAGCGGGAGACAAACGCAGTATTTT
>NA|TRBV19|TRBJ2-3|NA
CASSTPTEGDTQYF
TGTGCCAGTAGTACTCCGACCGAGGGAGATACGCAGTATTTT
>NA|TRBV28|TRBJ1-4|NA
CASSTGGIFNEKLFF
TGTGCCAGCAGCACCGGCGGGATTTTCAATGAAAAACTGTTTTTT
>NA|TRBV28|TRBJ1-3|NA
CASSPEPGNTIYF
TGTGCCAGCAGTCCGGAGCCTGGAAACACCATATATTTT
>NA|TRBV19|TRBJ2-7|TRBD1
CASSISAGGTYEQYF
TGTGCCAGTAGTATATCGGCAGGGGGCACTTACGAGCAGTACTTC
>NA|TRBV7-8|TRBJ2-7|TRBD1
CASSLGDRGYEQYF
TGTGCCAGCAGCTTAGGTGACAGGGGTTACGAGCAGTACTTC